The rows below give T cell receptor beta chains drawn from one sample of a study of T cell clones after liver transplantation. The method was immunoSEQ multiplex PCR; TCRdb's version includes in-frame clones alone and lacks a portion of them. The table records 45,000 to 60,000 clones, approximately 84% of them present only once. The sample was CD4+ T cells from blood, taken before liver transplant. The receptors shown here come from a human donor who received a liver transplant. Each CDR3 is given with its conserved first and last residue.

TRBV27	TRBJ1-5	CASSPKGQYSNQPQHF
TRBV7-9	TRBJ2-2	CASSFGGAGTGELFF
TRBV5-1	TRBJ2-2	CASSLVENTGELFF
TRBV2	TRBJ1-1	CASSFGTANTEAFF
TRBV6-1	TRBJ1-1	CASRVTGNTEAFF
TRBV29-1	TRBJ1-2	CSVEDGYTF
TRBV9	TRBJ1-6	CASSPQGGENNSPLHF
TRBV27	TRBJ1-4	CASSLRQGREKLFF
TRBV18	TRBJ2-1	CASSPAAGSYNEQFF
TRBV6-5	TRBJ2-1	CASSMGLATNEQFF
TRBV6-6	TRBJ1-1	CASRTRTGGTEAFF
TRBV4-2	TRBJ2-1	CASSQDNGKTGRIRNEQFF
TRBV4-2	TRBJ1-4	CASSQGTAKLFF
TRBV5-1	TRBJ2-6	CASSTRDIGLSGANVLTF
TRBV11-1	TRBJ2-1	CASSPGTGGLDNEQFF
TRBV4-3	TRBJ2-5	CASSQVLPGQGGQETQYF